The clone carrying this T cell receptor (beta chain) was counted between two and nine times. Its antigen is not identified. Quantitative barcoded 5'-RACE was used to prepare TCR beta libraries. MiXCR was run by TCRdb on the 5' RACE reads, yielding one entry per CDR3 protein. The sample has about 540,000 distinct CDR3 sequences; 12% are singletons. The source of the sample is a study of CD8 T cells in ankylosing spondylitis. Whole-study results and caveats: Seemingly distinctive of ankylosing spondylitis blood was a TCR beta motif formed by eight highly homologous variants. Within matched ankylosing spondylitis synovial fluid, disease-linked clones were reportedly significantly enriched. In reactive arthritis synovial fluid and blood, some motif variants had been reported before. Disease-linked clones, CD8+, were relatively rare in peripheral blood.

The CDR3 is 14 amino acids. In germline, CDR1 is DFQATT, CDR2 SNEGSKA (reference sequence). V was clipped by 3 bases and J by 3 bases, with 15 bases between them. Source material: blood, either unsorted or a sorted T cell fraction (not recorded which). V is TRBV20-1 and J is TRBJ2-7, with D tentatively TRBD1 or TRBD2 (5 bases each). This receptor was identified in a male donor with ankylosing spondylitis. CDR3 sequence: CSARGSRGNYEQYF. The CDR3 coding sequence is TGCAGTGCTAGGGGTTCGAGGGGCAACTACGAGCAGTACTTC.